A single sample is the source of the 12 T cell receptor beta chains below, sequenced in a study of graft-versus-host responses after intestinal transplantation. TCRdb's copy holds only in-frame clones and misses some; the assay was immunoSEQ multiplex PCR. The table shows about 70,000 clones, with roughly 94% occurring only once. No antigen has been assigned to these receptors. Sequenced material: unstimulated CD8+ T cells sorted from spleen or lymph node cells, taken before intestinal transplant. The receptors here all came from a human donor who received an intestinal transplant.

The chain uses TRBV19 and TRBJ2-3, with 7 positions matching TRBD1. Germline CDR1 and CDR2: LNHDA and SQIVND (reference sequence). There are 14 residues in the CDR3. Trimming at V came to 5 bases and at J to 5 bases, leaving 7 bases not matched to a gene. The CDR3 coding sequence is TGTGCCAGTAGTTACCGGGACAGAGAAGATACGCAGTATTTT. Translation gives CASSYRDREDTQYF.

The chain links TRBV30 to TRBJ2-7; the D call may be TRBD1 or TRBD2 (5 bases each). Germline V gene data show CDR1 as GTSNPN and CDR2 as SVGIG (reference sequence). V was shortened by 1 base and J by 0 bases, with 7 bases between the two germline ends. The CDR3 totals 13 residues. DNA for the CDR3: TGTGCCTGGAGTGAGGGGACCTCCTACGAGCAGTACTTC. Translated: CAWSEGTSYEQYF.

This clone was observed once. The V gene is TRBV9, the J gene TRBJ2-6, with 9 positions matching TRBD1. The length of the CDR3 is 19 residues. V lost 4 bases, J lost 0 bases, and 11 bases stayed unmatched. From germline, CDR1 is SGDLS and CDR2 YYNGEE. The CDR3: CASSPHGTGTNSGANVLTF. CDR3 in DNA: TGTGCCAGCAGCCCCCATGGGACAGGGACCAACTCTGGGGCCAACGTCCTGACTTTC.

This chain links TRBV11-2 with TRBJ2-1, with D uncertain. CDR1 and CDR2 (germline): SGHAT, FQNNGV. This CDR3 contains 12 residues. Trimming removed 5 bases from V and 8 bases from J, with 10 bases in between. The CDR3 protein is CASSPALDEQFF. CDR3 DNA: TGTGCCAGCAGCCCCGCTCTGGATGAGCAGTTCTTC.

This CDR3 is CASSGRTGVGNGYTF. The CDR3 nucleotides read TGTGCCAGCAGCGGCCGGACAGGGGTCGGGAATGGCTACACCTTC. This chain links TRBV9 with TRBJ1-2, with 9 bases fitting TRBD1. The CDR3 consists of 15 residues. Germline-derived CDR1 and CDR2 are SGDLS and YYNGEE. J gave up 6 bases and V 3 bases, and 9 bases lay outside the gene matches.

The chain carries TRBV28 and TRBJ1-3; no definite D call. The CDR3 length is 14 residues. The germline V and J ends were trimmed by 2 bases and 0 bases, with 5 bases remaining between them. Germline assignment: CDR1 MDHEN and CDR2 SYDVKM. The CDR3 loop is CASSLASSGNTIYF. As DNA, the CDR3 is TGTGCCAGCAGTTTAGCGAGCTCTGGAAACACCATATATTTT. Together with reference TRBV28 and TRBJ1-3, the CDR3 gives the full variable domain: DVKVTQSSRYLVKRTGEKVFLECVQDMDHENMFWYRQDPGLGLRLIYFSYDVKMKEKGDIPEGYSVSREKKERFSLILESASTNQTSMYLCASSLASSGNTIYFGEGSWLTVV.

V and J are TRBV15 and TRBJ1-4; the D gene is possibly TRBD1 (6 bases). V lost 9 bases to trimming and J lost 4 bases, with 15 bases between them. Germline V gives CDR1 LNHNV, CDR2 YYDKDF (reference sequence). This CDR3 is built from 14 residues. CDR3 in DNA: TGTGCCACGTCACCCGGGACAAATAATGAAAAACTGTTTTTT. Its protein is CATSPGTNNEKLFF. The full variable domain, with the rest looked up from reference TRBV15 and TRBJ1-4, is DAMVIQNPRYQVTQFGKPVTLSCSQTLNHNVMYWYQQKSSQAPKLLFHYYDKDFNNEADTPDNFQSRRPNTSFCFLDIRSPGLGDTAMYLCATSPGTNNEKLFFGSGTQLSVL.

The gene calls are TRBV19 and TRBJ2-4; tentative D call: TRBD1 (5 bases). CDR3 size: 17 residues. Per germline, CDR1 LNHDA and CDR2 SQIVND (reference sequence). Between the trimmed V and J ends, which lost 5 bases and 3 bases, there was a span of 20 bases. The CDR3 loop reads CASSSPALTGFKNIQYF. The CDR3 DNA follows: TGTGCCAGTAGTTCCCCCGCCTTAACAGGTTTCAAAAACATTCAGTACTTC.

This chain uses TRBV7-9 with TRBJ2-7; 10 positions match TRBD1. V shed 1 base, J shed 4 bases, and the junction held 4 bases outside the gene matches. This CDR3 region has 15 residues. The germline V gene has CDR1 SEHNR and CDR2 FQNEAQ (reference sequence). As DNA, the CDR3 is TGTGCCAGCAGCTTAGTGCGACAGGGGGCTTACGAGCAGTACTTC. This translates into CASSLVRQGAYEQYF.

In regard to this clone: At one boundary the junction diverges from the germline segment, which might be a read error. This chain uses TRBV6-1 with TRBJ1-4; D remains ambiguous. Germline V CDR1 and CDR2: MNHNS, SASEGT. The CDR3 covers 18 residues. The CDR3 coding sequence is TGTGCCAGCAGTGATGGCAGTTGTCTCCCAGTCGACAATGAAAAACTATTTTTT. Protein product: CASSDGSCLPVDNEKLFF.

The CDR3 region is CASSFLRGQIPHGYTF. The CDR3 DNA follows: TGTGCCAGCAGTTTCCTCAGGGGGCAGATACCTCATGGCTACACCTTC. The chain combines TRBV5-6 with TRBJ1-2; 8 bases line up with TRBD1. V lost 5 bases and J lost 6; bases outside the gene matches: 15. This CDR3 is built from 16 residues. CDR1 SGHDT and CDR2 YYEEEE come from the germline V gene.

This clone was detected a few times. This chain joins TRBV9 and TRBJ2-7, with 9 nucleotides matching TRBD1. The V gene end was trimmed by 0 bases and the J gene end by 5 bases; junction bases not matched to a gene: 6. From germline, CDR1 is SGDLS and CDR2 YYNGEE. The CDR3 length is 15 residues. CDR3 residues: CASSVAGTGPHEQYF. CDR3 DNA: TGTGCCAGCAGCGTAGCCGGGACAGGGCCCCACGAGCAGTACTTC.